This T cell receptor beta chain was identified in a study of response to subunit inactivated influenza vaccine. Regarding the study as a whole: That few new T cells are recruited by each seasonal influenza vaccination was the authors' suggestion.

TCRdb fed the RT-PCR reads into MiXCR, producing one record per CDR3 protein. This table has roughly 790,000 distinct CDR3 sequences, over 20% appearing once. The V gene lost 1 base and the J gene lost 4 bases, with 10 bases spanning the gap. Germline V lookup: CDR1 SEHNR, CDR2 FQNEAQ (reference sequence). This CDR3 has 14 residues. On this clonotype: Its antigen is not known.

The gene calls are TRBV7-9 and TRBJ1-1; unclear D gene. The TCR comes from a man in his forties or fifties who received an inactivated influenza vaccine. Material: PBMCs from blood, obtained less than 6 days after vaccination. The CDR3 reads CASSLVRGTTEAFF. In DNA form, the CDR3 reads TGTGCCAGCAGCTTAGTTCGGGGTACCACTGAAGCTTTCTTT.